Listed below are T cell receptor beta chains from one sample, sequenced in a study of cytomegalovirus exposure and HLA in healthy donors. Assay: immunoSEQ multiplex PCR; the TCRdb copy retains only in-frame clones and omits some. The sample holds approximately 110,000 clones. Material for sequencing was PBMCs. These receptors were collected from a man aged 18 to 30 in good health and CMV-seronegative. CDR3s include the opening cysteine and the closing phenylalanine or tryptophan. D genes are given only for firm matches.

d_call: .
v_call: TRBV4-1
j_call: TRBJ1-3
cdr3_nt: TGCGCCAGCAGCCCCCCCCGGGGGAGCACCATATATTTT
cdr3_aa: CASSPPRGSTIYF

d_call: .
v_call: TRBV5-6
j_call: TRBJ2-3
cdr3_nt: TGTGCCAGCAGCTTACGTGGCGGAATAGATACGCAGTATTTT
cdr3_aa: CASSLRGGIDTQYF

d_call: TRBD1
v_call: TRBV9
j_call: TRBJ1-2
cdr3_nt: TGTGCCAGCAGGAATAACCGGGACAGGGGTAACTATGGCTACACCTTC
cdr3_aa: CASRNNRDRGNYGYTF

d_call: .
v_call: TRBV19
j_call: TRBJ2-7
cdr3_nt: TGTGCCAGTAGTCTCAGACCTCGGGACTCCTACGAGCAGTACTTC
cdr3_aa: CASSLRPRDSYEQYF

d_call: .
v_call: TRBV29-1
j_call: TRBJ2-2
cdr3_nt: TGCAGCGTGGAAACAGGGTACACCGGGGAGCTGTTTTTT
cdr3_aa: CSVETGYTGELFF

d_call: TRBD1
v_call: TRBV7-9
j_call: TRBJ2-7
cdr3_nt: TGTGCCAGCAGCTCCGACAGGGGGCGGGTTGAGCAGTACTTC
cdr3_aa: CASSSDRGRVEQYF

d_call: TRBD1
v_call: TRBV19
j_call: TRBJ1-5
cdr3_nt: TGTGCCAGCGGACAGGGGTACCAGCCCCAGCATTTT
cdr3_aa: CASGQGYQPQHF

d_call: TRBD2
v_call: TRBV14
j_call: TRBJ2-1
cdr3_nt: TGTGCCAGCAGCCACTTGAGGGTAGCGGGGTACAATGAGCAGTTCTTC
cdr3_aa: CASSHLRVAGYNEQFF

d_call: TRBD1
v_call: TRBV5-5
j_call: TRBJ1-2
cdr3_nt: TGTGCCAGCTTTGCTGACCCCTTAACAGGGGGCAACTATGGCTACACCTTC
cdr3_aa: CASFADPLTGGNYGYTF

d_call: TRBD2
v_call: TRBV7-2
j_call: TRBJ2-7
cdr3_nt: TGTGCCAGCAGCTTCGGACTAGCGGGAGCGCGAGAGCAGTACTTC
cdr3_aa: CASSFGLAGAREQYF

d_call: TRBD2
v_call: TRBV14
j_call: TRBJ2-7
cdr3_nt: TGTGCCAGCAGCCCGGGACTAGCATCCTACGAGCAGTACTTC
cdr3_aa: CASSPGLASYEQYF

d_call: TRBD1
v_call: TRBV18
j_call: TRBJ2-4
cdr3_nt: TGTGCCAGCTCACCAAGGGACAGGGAGAATAAAAACATTCAGTACTTC
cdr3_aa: CASSPRDRENKNIQYF

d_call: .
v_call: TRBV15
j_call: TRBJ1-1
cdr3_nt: TGTGCCACCAGCAGAGAGGGGGGAAACACTGAAGCTTTCTTT
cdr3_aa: CATSREGGNTEAFF

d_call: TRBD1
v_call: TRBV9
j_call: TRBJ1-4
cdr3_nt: TGTGCCAGCAGCCCGCGGGAGGGGGCTAAAGAAAAACTGTTTTTT
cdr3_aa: CASSPREGAKEKLFF

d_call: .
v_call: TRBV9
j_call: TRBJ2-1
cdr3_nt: TGTGCCAGCAGCATCGGGACTCCCTACAATGAGCAGTTCTTC
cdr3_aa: CASSIGTPYNEQFF

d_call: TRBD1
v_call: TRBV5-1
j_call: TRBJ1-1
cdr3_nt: TGCGCCAGCAGCCCCGGGACAGGGGGGACTGAAGCTTTCTTT
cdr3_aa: CASSPGTGGTEAFF

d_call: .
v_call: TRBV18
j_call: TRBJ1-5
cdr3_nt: TGTGCCAGCTCACCCCGCTCGGGGGAGCCCCAGCATTTT
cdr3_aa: CASSPRSGEPQHF

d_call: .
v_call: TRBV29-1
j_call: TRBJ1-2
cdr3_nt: TGCAGCGTTGACCTGAACTATGGCTACACCTTC
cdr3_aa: CSVDLNYGYTF

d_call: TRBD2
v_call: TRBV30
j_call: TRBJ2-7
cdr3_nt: TGTGCCTGGAGTGTAATGCGGGGGGGCCCCTACGAGCAGTACTTC
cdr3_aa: CAWSVMRGGPYEQYF

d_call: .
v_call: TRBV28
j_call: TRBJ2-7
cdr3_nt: TGTGCCAGCAGTTTGCGGAGAGAAGTTCCCTACGAGCAGTACTTC
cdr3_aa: CASSLRREVPYEQYF

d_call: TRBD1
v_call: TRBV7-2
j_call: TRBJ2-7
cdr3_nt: TGTGCCAGCAGCAGGGGGCTGACCTCCTACGAGCAGTACTTC
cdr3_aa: CASSRGLTSYEQYF

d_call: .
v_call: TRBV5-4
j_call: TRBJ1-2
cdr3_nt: TGTGCCAGCAGCCCTGGCAGGGTAGCTAACTATGGCTACACCTTC
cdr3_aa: CASSPGRVANYGYTF

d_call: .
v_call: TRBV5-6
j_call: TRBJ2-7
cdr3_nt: TGTGCCAGCAGCCCGGGTCTCGTATTAATTCCCCACGAGCAGTACTTC
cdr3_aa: CASSPGLVLIPHEQYF

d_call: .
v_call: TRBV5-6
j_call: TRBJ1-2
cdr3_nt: TGTGCCAGCAGCTTGGTGAAGGGGGTAAGCTACACCTTC
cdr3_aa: CASSLVKGVSYTF

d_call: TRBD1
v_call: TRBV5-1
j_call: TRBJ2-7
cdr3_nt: TGCGCCAGCAGAGTAGGTTACCCCGGGACAGGGGATTTGGGCGAGCAGTACTTC
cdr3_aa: CASRVGYPGTGDLGEQYF

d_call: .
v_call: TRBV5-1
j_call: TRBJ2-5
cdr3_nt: TGCGCCAGCAGCTTTACTAGAAAAGAGACCCAGTACTTC
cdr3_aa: CASSFTRKETQYF

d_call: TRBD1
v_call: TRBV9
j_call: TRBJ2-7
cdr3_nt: TGTGCCAGCAGCGTCGGGACAGAGCGCTACGAGCAGTACTTC
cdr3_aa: CASSVGTERYEQYF

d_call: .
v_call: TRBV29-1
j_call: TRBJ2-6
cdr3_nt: TGCAGCGTTGGACAGAACTCTGGGGCCAACGTCCTGACTTTC
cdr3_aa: CSVGQNSGANVLTF

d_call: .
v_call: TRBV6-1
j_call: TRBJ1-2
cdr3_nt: TGTGCCAGCAGTATCCGGGATAACTATGGCTACACCTTC
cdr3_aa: CASSIRDNYGYTF

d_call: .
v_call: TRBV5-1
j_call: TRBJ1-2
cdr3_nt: TGCGCCAGCAGCGAAGACAGACTGTATGGCTACACCTTC
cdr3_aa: CASSEDRLYGYTF

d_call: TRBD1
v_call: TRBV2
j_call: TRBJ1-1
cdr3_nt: TGTGCCAGGCGGGAGGGGTGGACAGGCCCCGAAGCTTTCTTT
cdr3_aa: CARREGWTGPEAFF

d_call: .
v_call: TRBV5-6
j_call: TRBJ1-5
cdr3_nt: TGTGCCAGCAGCTCCGGGGATCAGCCCCAGCATTTT
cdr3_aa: CASSSGDQPQHF

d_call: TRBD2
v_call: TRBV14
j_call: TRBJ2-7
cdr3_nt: TGTGCCAGCAGCCAAACTAGCGGGAGAGGGGAAGGGCAGTACTTC
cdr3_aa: CASSQTSGRGEGQYF

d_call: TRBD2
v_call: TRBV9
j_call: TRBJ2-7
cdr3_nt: TGTGCCAGCAGCAAGCTAGCGGGGGCCTACGAGCAGTACTTC
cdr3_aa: CASSKLAGAYEQYF

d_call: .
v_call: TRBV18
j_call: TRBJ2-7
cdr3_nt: TGTGCCAGCTCACTCTCAGACGAGCAGTACTTC
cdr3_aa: CASSLSDEQYF

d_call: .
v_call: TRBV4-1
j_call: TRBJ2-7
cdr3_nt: TGCGCCAGCAGCCAAGGGACTTTATACGAGCAGTACTTC
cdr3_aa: CASSQGTLYEQYF

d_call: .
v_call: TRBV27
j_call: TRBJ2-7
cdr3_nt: TGTGCCAGCAGTCCCCTCGGGTACGAGCAGTACTTC
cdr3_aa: CASSPLGYEQYF

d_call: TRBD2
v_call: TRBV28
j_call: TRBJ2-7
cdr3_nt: TGTGCCAGCAGTTTTGTGGACTGGACTAGCGGGAGCTACGAGCAGTACTTC
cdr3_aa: CASSFVDWTSGSYEQYF

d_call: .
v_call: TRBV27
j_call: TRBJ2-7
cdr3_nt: TGTGCCAGCAGTTTGGTTGTCACCCGTCGGGGTCCCTACGAGCAGTACTTC
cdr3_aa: CASSLVVTRRGPYEQYF

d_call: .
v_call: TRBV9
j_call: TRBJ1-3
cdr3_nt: TGTGCCAGCAGCGTAGCTACGGGAAACACCATATATTTT
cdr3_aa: CASSVATGNTIYF

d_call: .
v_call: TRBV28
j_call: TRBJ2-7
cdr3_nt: TGTGCCAGCTGTACGGCAGGCTACGAGCAGTACTTC
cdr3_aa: CASCTAGYEQYF

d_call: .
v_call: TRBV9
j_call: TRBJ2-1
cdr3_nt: TGTGCCAGCAGCGTGGGCCCCAGTGGTTACAATGAGCAGTTCTTC
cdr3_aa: CASSVGPSGYNEQFF

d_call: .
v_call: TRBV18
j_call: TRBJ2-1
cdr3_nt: TGTGCCAGCTCAACTCAGGGCTACAATGAGCAGTTCTTC
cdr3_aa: CASSTQGYNEQFF

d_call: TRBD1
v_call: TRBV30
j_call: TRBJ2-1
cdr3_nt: TGTGCCTGGAGTCGCGGACAGGGGGTTTCCTTTGGCGTGGGCAATGAGCAGTTCTTC
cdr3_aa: CAWSRGQGVSFGVGNEQFF

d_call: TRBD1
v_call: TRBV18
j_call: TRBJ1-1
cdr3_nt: TGTGCCAGCGCCCGGGACAGGGAACGAGCTTTCTTT
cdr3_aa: CASARDRERAFF

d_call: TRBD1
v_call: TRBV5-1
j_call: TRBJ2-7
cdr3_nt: TGCGCCAGCAGCCAGGGGACAGGGGGTACCTACGAGCAGTACTTC
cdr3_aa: CASSQGTGGTYEQYF

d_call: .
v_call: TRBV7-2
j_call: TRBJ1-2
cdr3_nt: TGTGCCAGCAGCTTGTACAGGGTAAACGGCTACACCTTC
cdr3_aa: CASSLYRVNGYTF

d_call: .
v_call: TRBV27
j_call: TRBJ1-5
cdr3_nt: TGTGCCAGCAGCCCCAGGGTCGGCAATCAGCCCCAGCATTTT
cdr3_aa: CASSPRVGNQPQHF

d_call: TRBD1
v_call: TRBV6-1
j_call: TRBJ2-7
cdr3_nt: TGTGCCAGCCACGCCAGGGACAGAGGGACCTACGAGCAGTACTTC
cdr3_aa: CASHARDRGTYEQYF

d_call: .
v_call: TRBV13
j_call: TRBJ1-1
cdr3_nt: TGTGCCAGCAGCGGCAGGGGCCCTAACACTGAAGCTTTCTTT
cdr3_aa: CASSGRGPNTEAFF

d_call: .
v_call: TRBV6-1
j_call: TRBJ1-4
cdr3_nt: TGTGCCAGCAGTGACCCGTGGACAGAAGATAATGAAAAACTGTTTTTT
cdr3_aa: CASSDPWTEDNEKLFF

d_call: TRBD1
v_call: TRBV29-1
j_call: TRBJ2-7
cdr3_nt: TGCAGCGTAGGACAGGGTTCCTACGAGCAGTACTTC
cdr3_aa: CSVGQGSYEQYF

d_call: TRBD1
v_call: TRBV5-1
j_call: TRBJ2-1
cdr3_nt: TGCGCCAGCAGCCCGGAGATGACAGGGGACGCTGAGCAGTTCTTC
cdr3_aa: CASSPEMTGDAEQFF

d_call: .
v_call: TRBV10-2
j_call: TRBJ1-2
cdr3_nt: TGCGCCAGCAGTGGTAGGGAGGGTATCGATGGCTACACCTTC
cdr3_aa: CASSGREGIDGYTF

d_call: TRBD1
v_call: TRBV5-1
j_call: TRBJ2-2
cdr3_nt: TGCGCCAGCAGCTCCGGGACAGGCGCAACCGGGGAGCTGTTTTTT
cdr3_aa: CASSSGTGATGELFF

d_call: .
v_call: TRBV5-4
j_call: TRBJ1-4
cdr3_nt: TGTGCCAGCAGCTCGGGTAATGAAAAACTGTTTTTT
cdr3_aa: CASSSGNEKLFF

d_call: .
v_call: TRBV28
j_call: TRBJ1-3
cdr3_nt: TGTGCCAGCAGTCCACAGTACACCACCATATATTTT
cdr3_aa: CASSPQYTTIYF

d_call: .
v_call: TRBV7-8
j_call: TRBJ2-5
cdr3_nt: TGTGCCAGCAGCTTAGGTCAGGGATACCAAGAGACCCAGTACTTC
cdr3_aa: CASSLGQGYQETQYF

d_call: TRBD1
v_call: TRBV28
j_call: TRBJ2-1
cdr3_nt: TGTGCCAGCACTCAGGCCGGGACAGGGGCCTACAATGAGCAGTTCTTC
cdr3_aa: CASTQAGTGAYNEQFF

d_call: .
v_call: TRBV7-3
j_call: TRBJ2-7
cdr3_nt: TGTGCCAGCAGCTTAACCTCAGGGGCCTACGAGCAGTACTTC
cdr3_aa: CASSLTSGAYEQYF